These T cell receptor beta chains were read from a single sample in a study of technical replicates of blood from a few donors. Profiling relied on immunoSEQ multiplex PCR, and the TCRdb table lists in-frame clones only, not all of them. In the table there are fewer than 13,000 clones, about 95% of which are singletons. Sequenced: PBMCs. These receptors all stem from a human donor in good health. Each CDR3 is given with its conserved first and last residue. A D gene is named only where the DNA matches it firmly. The listing skips clone size in some rows; elsewhere it reads once, few, many or a size class.

j_call	d_call	clone_size	v_call	cdr3_aa	cdr3_nt
TRBJ2-3	TRBD2	.	TRBV2	CASSDPVGSGTSGMSTDTQYF	TGTGCCAGCAGTGATCCAGTCGGGTCCGGGACTAGCGGGATGAGCACAGATACGCAGTATTTT
TRBJ2-1	TRBD2	.	TRBV18	CASSRGLAAYNEQFF	TGTGCCAGCTCGCGAGGACTAGCGGCCTACAATGAGCAGTTCTTC
TRBJ1-5	TRBD1	.	TRBV10-3	CAISEQLPGTGKPQHF	TGTGCCATCAGTGAGCAATTACCCGGGACAGGGAAGCCCCAGCATTTT
TRBJ2-1	TRBD2	once	TRBV2	CASSEVLAGGEQFF	TGTGCCAGCAGTGAGGTACTAGCGGGAGGGGAGCAGTTCTTC
TRBJ2-5	.	.	TRBV7-2	CASSLQTGIQETQYF	TGTGCCAGCAGCTTACAAACAGGGATCCAAGAGACCCAGTACTTC
TRBJ2-1	.	.	TRBV6-6	CASSSLPGAVNEQFF	TGTGCCAGCAGTTCCCTCCCTGGCGCGGTAAATGAGCAGTTCTTC
TRBJ2-1	TRBD2	.	TRBV2	CASSVSGRSSYNEQFF	TGTGCCAGCAGTGTGAGCGGGAGATCGTCCTACAATGAGCAGTTCTTC
TRBJ2-1	.	.	TRBV2	CASSVSGNGNEQFF	TGTGCCAGCAGTGTGTCAGGGAACGGGAATGAGCAGTTCTTC
TRBJ1-2	TRBD1	once	TRBV6-5	CASSYRGPGYGYTF	TGTGCCAGCAGTTACAGGGGGCCTGGCTATGGCTACACCTTC
TRBJ2-7	TRBD1	.	TRBV27	CASSLKGQGPTYEQYF	TGTGCCAGCAGTTTGAAAGGACAGGGCCCCACCTACGAGCAGTACTTC
TRBJ2-3	.	.	TRBV5-1	CASSSLVGSGTDTQYF	TGCGCCAGCAGCTCCCTAGTCGGGAGTGGGACAGATACGCAGTATTTT
TRBJ2-2	.	.	TRBV28	CASLRGSTGELFF	TGTGCCAGCCTTCGAGGGAGCACCGGGGAGCTGTTTTTT
TRBJ2-6	TRBD1	.	TRBV19	CASSIMGFSAGGWVGANVLTF	TGTGCCAGTAGTATAATGGGGTTTTCGGCAGGGGGCTGGGTTGGGGCCAACGTCCTGACTTTC
TRBJ2-5	TRBD1	.	TRBV5-6	CASSEGTGVETQYF	TGTGCCAGCAGCGAGGGGACAGGGGTTGAGACCCAGTACTTC
TRBJ2-7	TRBD2	.	TRBV7-6	CASSSGTRGEQYF	TGTGCCAGCAGCTCCGGGACTAGGGGCGAGCAGTACTTC
TRBJ2-1	TRBD1	.	TRBV7-9	CASRPGTGAYNEQFF	TGTGCCAGCAGACCCGGGACAGGGGCCTACAATGAGCAGTTCTTC
TRBJ1-1	.	.	TRBV7-6	CASSLATGGLTEAFF	TGTGCCAGCAGCTTAGCCACGGGGGGGTTGACTGAAGCTTTCTTT
TRBJ1-4	TRBD1	.	TRBV18	CASSPTTGPTNEKLFF	TGTGCCAGCTCACCGACGACAGGGCCAACTAATGAAAAACTGTTTTTT
TRBJ1-1	TRBD1	.	TRBV5-1	CASSLNLGGAGTEAFF	TGCGCCAGCAGCTTGAATCTAGGGGGCGCAGGGACTGAAGCTTTCTTT
TRBJ2-5	TRBD1	.	TRBV28	CASSYGQGGQETQYF	TGTGCCAGCAGTTACGGACAGGGGGGGCAAGAGACCCAGTACTTC
TRBJ2-1	TRBD1	.	TRBV5-1	CASSVQGTSYNEQFF	TGCGCCAGCAGCGTACAGGGGACCTCCTACAATGAGCAGTTCTTC
TRBJ2-7	TRBD2	once	TRBV6-5	CASRGTSGLEQYF	TGTGCCAGCAGAGGGACTAGCGGACTCGAGCAGTACTTC
TRBJ1-1	.	.	TRBV10-2	CASTILGGLGTEAFF	TGCGCCAGTACTATACTGGGGGGGCTGGGGACTGAAGCTTTCTTT
TRBJ2-7	TRBD1	.	TRBV5-1	CASSTGQVAYEQYF	TGCGCCAGCAGCACCGGACAGGTCGCCTACGAGCAGTACTTC
TRBJ2-7	TRBD2	.	TRBV6-5	CASSYSLSGRYEQYF	TGTGCCAGCAGTTACTCGTTAAGCGGGAGGTACGAGCAGTACTTC
TRBJ2-4	.	.	TRBV5-4	CASSLSLVEDIQYF	TGTGCCAGCAGCTTGAGTCTAGTTGAAGACATTCAGTACTTC
TRBJ1-5	.	.	TRBV5-1	CASRFNSNQPQHF	TGCGCCAGCAGATTTAATAGCAATCAGCCCCAGCATTTT
TRBJ1-5	.	.	TRBV19	CASSIMGLSQPQHF	TGTGCCAGTAGTATCATGGGGCTGAGTCAGCCCCAGCATTTT
TRBJ2-5	.	.	TRBV2	CASSLGQPGVETQYF	TGTGCCAGCAGCCTGGGACAGCCGGGGGTGGAGACCCAGTACTTC
TRBJ2-7	.	.	TRBV28	CASSSEYEQYF	TGTGCCAGCAGTTCGGAGTACGAGCAGTACTTC
TRBJ2-1	TRBD2	.	TRBV7-9	CASSQGLAGGGYNEQFF	TGTGCCAGCAGCCAGGGACTAGCGGGAGGGGGCTACAATGAGCAGTTCTTC
TRBJ2-7	.	.	TRBV18	CASSPLHAYSGTYEQYF	TGTGCCAGCTCACCCTTGCACGCATATTCAGGGACCTACGAGCAGTACTTC
TRBJ2-3	TRBD2	.	TRBV27	CASTRLAGDGTDTQYF	TGTGCCAGCACCCGACTAGCGGGAGATGGGACAGATACGCAGTATTTT
TRBJ1-4	TRBD1	once	TRBV2	CASRGQGTTNEKLFF	TGTGCCAGCAGGGGACAGGGAACAACTAATGAAAAACTGTTTTTT
TRBJ2-1	TRBD2	.	TRBV19	CASRIAGVLRDEQFF	TGTGCCAGTAGGATAGCGGGAGTTCTTAGGGATGAGCAGTTCTTC
TRBJ1-1	.	.	TRBV21-1	CASSKALGFERDTEAFF	TGTGCCAGCAGCAAAGCGCTCGGGTTTGAGAGGGACACTGAAGCTTTCTTT
TRBJ2-5	.	.	TRBV4-2	CASSPGQGMVSAETQYF	TGTGCCAGCAGCCCAGGGCAGGGTATGGTTTCAGCTGAGACCCAGTACTTC
TRBJ2-7	TRBD1	.	TRBV29-1	CSVLRQGASYEQYF	TGCAGCGTTCTAAGACAGGGGGCGTCCTACGAGCAGTACTTC
TRBJ1-1	TRBD1	few	TRBV5-5	CASSRKWGQATLLPNTEAFF	TGTGCCAGCAGCCGAAAATGGGGACAGGCGACACTACTTCCGAACACTGAAGCTTTCTTT
TRBJ2-2	.	.	TRBV19	CASSTSTSNTGELFF	TGTGCCAGTAGTACGTCGACTTCGAACACCGGGGAGCTGTTTTTT
TRBJ2-7	.	.	TRBV6-5	CASSYRRGDEQYF	TGTGCCAGCAGTTACCGCAGGGGCGACGAGCAGTACTTC
TRBJ2-7	.	.	TRBV28	CASSYPGLYSYEQYF	TGTGCCAGCAGTTACCCGGGACTGTACTCCTACGAGCAGTACTTC
TRBJ2-7	.	.	TRBV28	CASRPYEVTSYEQYF	TGTGCCAGCAGACCTTATGAGGTTACGTCTTACGAGCAGTACTTC
TRBJ1-5	.	.	TRBV6-1	CASSEARGGGSNQPQHF	TGTGCCAGCAGTGAAGCACGAGGGGGGGGGAGCAATCAGCCCCAGCATTTT
TRBJ2-7	TRBD1	.	TRBV15	CATSRDWQGAREQYF	TGTGCCACCAGCAGAGATTGGCAGGGGGCTCGTGAGCAGTACTTC
TRBJ1-1	.	.	TRBV30	CAWTQVLDSEAFF	TGTGCCTGGACGCAAGTGCTAGACTCTGAAGCTTTCTTT
TRBJ2-1	TRBD2	.	TRBV30	CAWSPSGSRHEQFF	TGTGCCTGGAGTCCGAGCGGGAGTAGGCATGAGCAGTTCTTC
TRBJ1-1	TRBD1	.	TRBV2	CASSQNLDRWTEAFF	TGTGCCAGCAGCCAGAACTTGGACAGGTGGACTGAAGCTTTCTTT
TRBJ1-2	.	.	TRBV28	CASSLIMSGGLDGYTF	TGTGCCAGCAGTTTAATAATGTCGGGGGGACTCGATGGCTACACCTTC
TRBJ2-7	.	.	TRBV10-1	CASSNSGEQYF	TGCGCCAGCAGTAACAGCGGCGAGCAGTACTTC
TRBJ2-1	TRBD2	.	TRBV7-3	CASSPISGLAPGPNNEQFF	TGTGCCAGCAGCCCTATCTCTGGACTAGCCCCTGGTCCGAACAATGAGCAGTTCTTC
TRBJ2-2	TRBD2	.	TRBV18	CASSLMTSGEYNTGELFF	TGTGCCAGCTCACTAATGACTAGCGGGGAATATAACACCGGGGAGCTGTTTTTT